This T cell receptor (beta chain) was identified in a study of blood T cell repertoires in COVID-19. Per the study methods: Amplifying reference gene primers gave estimates of nucleated cell counts. Generated by immunoSEQ multiplex PCR, the TCRdb table keeps only in-frame clones and is missing some. V and J calls and clone size follow that table, whereas D and trimming were derived from the DNA. The sample carries tens of thousands of clones, around nine tenths recorded once. Trimming cost V 5 bases and J 9 bases, with 17 bases left between them. Germline-derived CDR1 and CDR2 are SGHVS and FNYEAQ. This CDR3 spans 15 amino acids.

The chain combines TRBV7-6 with TRBJ1-6, with a weak D call TRBD1 (6 bases). This clonotype originated in a woman aged 80 or over with acute or convalescent COVID-19. Sequencing was carried out using peripheral blood. The CDR3 DNA is TGTGCCAGCAGCCCAATGCGCAGGGGAGTTTCACCCCTCCACTTT. Translation: CASSPMRRGVSPLHF. The variable domain in full, completed from reference TRBV7-6 and TRBJ1-6, reads GAGVSQSPRYKVTKRGQDVALRCDPISGHVSLYWYRQALGQGPEFLTYFNYEAQQDKSGLPNDRFSAERPEGSISTLTIQRTEQRDSAMYRCASSPMRRGVSPLHFGNGTRLTVT.